The source of this TCR beta chain is a study of blood T cell repertoires in COVID-19. Methods used by the authors: Using reference gene primer amplification, nucleated cell counts were estimated. Profiling relied on immunoSEQ multiplex PCR, and the TCRdb table lists in-frame clones only, not all of them. V, J and clone size are those of that table, while D and trimming were read from the DNA. The profile covers about 160,000 clones, with roughly 82% appearing a single time and 7% taken by the ten largest. Enrolled during active infection, Seattle patients were then followed longitudinally. V lost 2 bases and J lost 3, with 13 bases in between. The CDR3 has 14 residues. Germline V gene data show CDR1 as GTSNPN and CDR2 as SVGIG (reference sequence).

The chain links TRBV30 to TRBJ2-5; no clear D. The sequence derives from a woman in her thirties or forties with COVID-19, enrolled during active disease. Sequencing used peripheral blood. The CDR3 sequence: CAWSSLGREETQYF. The CDR3 bases are TGTGCCTGGAGTTCCCTTGGTAGAGAAGAGACCCAGTACTTC.